The rows below give T cell receptor beta chains drawn from one sample of a study of identical twins. MiXCR was run by TCRdb on the 5' RACE reads, yielding one entry per CDR3 protein. This repertoire shows just over 500,000 distinct CDR3 sequences, approximately 22% found once; its top ten account for around 1%. The same sample was also studied in work on T cells expressing NK-cell markers.

The sequenced sample was CD4+ T cells sorted from blood. These TCRs come from a young woman in good health. Both conserved end residues are trimmed from each CDR3. Each record gives: clone size, J gene, V gene, CDR3 protein. The size field is filled for only some rows; it gives once, few, many or a size class.

few | TRBJ2-7 | TRBV10-1 | ASSETRGEQY
- | TRBJ2-7 | TRBV5-1 | ASSLEFNGVTEQY
- | TRBJ1-1 | TRBV6-5 | ASSYRPGPRPTEAF
few | TRBJ1-3 | TRBV7-9 | ASSLFTGSGNTIY
few | TRBJ2-1 | TRBV30 | AWSRSYNEQF
- | TRBJ2-5 | TRBV6-1 | ASTLAGAGETQY
- | TRBJ2-5 | TRBV5-1 | ASSLVGGVGQETQY
- | TRBJ2-3 | TRBV27 | ASRGGLLDTQY
- | TRBJ2-5 | TRBV5-1 | ASSLGKTGMETQY
- | TRBJ1-2 | TRBV5-1 | ASSLPDRVGGYT
- | TRBJ2-2 | TRBV18 | ASSPPGDRGTGELF
- | TRBJ2-7 | TRBV5-6 | ASSSTHLRGISY
- | TRBJ1-2 | TRBV12-3/TRBV12-4 | AIGASTNYGYT
few | TRBJ2-7 | TRBV3-1 | ASSQDLRGFYRNEQY
few | TRBJ2-1 | TRBV12-3/TRBV12-4 | ASGTSGGTGEQF
- | TRBJ2-3 | TRBV15 | ATSRVPAGGSTDTQY
- | TRBJ2-1 | TRBV7-3 | ASSQSQDNEQF
once | TRBJ2-7 | TRBV5-1 | ASSLGPTSGETYEQY
- | TRBJ2-3 | TRBV5-1 | ASSPRWGRGGTDTQY
- | TRBJ2-7 | TRBV28 | ASSLISNHEQY
- | TRBJ1-4 | TRBV29-1 | SVRQGAEKLF
few | TRBJ2-1 | TRBV30 | AWSPGLVNEQF
few | TRBJ2-5 | TRBV20-1 | SASGADSYQETQY
few | TRBJ1-2 | TRBV7-3 | ASSPTGPQRGYT
- | TRBJ1-1 | TRBV12-3/TRBV12-4 | ASSLWGLEAF
few | TRBJ2-1 | TRBV20-1 | SASRAKQF
- | TRBJ2-5 | TRBV20-1 | SASAQRGGSETQY
few | TRBJ2-7 | TRBV20-1 | SAIGLAAPYEQY
- | TRBJ2-3 | TRBV9 | ASSVGGISLDTQY
few | TRBJ2-7 | TRBV24-1 | ATSDLLSGALYEQY
- | TRBJ2-2 | TRBV12-3/TRBV12-4 | ASSGRGTNTGELF
few | TRBJ1-4 | TRBV6-1 | ASSPGRGGEKLF
- | TRBJ2-7 | TRBV12-3/TRBV12-4 | ASSRGAALEQY
- | TRBJ2-7 | TRBV19 | ASSIGGRTHEQY
few | TRBJ1-2 | TRBV6-5 | ASSYFGGGYT
few | TRBJ1-4 | TRBV7-4 | ATSLGWTNRGKLF
- | TRBJ2-5 | TRBV7-7 | ASSLEGSRETQY
- | TRBJ2-1 | TRBV21-1 | ASSNNWERTNRSYNEQF
many | TRBJ2-7 | TRBV12-3/TRBV12-4 | ASRPETSGFYEQY
- | TRBJ2-1 | TRBV30 | AWSALGGRYNEQF
few | TRBJ1-2 | TRBV7-9 | ASRPLDNSINYGYT
few | TRBJ1-1 | TRBV20-1 | SARSVENTEAF
- | TRBJ2-7 | TRBV6-2/TRBV6-3 | ASTPGLGTYEQY
- | TRBJ2-2 | TRBV11-2 | ASSLVQGITGELF
few | TRBJ1-2 | TRBV3-1 | ASSQDHRGRGYT
- | TRBJ2-7 | TRBV4-3 | ASSLRPVRHEQY
few | TRBJ1-1 | TRBV7-3 | ASSLNRDRGLGAF
- | TRBJ2-7 | TRBV20-1 | SASAGLARRYEQY
many | TRBJ2-7 | TRBV12-3/TRBV12-4 | ASTSTGTSGFSEQY
- | TRBJ1-4 | TRBV27 | ASSWRQGEKLF
- | TRBJ2-5 | TRBV3-1 | ASSPRSGREETQY
- | TRBJ2-3 | TRBV24-1 | ATSDTTRTSDPDTQY
- | TRBJ2-1 | TRBV7-3 | ASSPGTGQGRTEQF
few | TRBJ2-7 | TRBV20-1 | SASRLHEQY
few | TRBJ2-7 | TRBV20-1 | SAGQGRTYEQY